Shown below are 20 T cell receptor beta chains from a single sample sequenced in a study of Tregs in tolerant kidney transplant recipients. The repertoire was sequenced with immunoSEQ multiplex PCR; TCRdb's copy has only in-frame clones and lacks some. The table shows 100,000 to 130,000 clones, with 85% to 90% occurring only once. The material was CD4+ T cells from blood, obtained before the transplant. These TCRs come from a human donor who received a combined kidney and bone marrow transplant.

This chain links TRBV21-1 with TRBJ1-6. TRBV21-1 is a known pseudogene. The CDR3 length is 15 residues. CDR3 region: CASSSGDGRNSPLHF. For the CDR3, the DNA is TGTGCCAGCAGCTCGGGGGACGGTAGAAATTCACCCCTCCACTTT.

The chain links TRBV4-3 to TRBJ1-3; a possible D gene is TRBD1 (5 bases). Trimming pared 1 base from V and 3 bases from J, leaving 7 bases between. This CDR3 is 14 amino acids long. The germline V gene has CDR1 LGHNA and CDR2 YSLEER. CDR3 nucleotide sequence: TGCGCCAGCAGCCAAGGGGGCTTTGGAAACACCATATATTTT. It encodes CASSQGGFGNTIYF.

This clone was seen more than once but under ten times. The chain is built from TRBV9 and TRBJ1-6; 10 nucleotides match TRBD1. There are 17 residues in the CDR3. Germline V CDR1 and CDR2: SGDLS, YYNGEE. Trimming cost V 1 base and J 7 bases; bases outside gene matches: 8. The CDR3 DNA reads as TGTGCCAGCAGCGTAACGGACAGGGGGTCGAAGAATTCACCCCTCCACTTT. Protein: CASSVTDRGSKNSPLHF.

The J gene is TRBJ1-6, the V gene TRBV27; 7 positions agree with TRBD1. This CDR3 comprises 15 residues. The junction had 6 bases not matched to a gene; V was cut back by 5 bases and J by 5 bases. Germline values: CDR1 MNHEY, CDR2 SMNVEV (reference sequence). This CDR3 reads CASSARTGHNSPLHF. In DNA form, the CDR3 reads TGTGCCAGCAGTGCAAGGACAGGCCATAATTCACCCCTCCACTTT.

The chain employs TRBV5-1 and TRBJ1-1, with a possible D match to TRBD1 (5 bases). Germline V gene lookup returns CDR1 SGHRS and CDR2 YFSETQ. V was shortened by 0 bases and J by 4 bases, with 10 bases between the two germline ends. This CDR3 contains 14 residues. The DNA of the CDR3 is TGCGCCAGCAGCTTGGACAGGCCCTCCACTGAAGCTTTCTTT. This codes for CASSLDRPSTEAFF.

The chain joins TRBV6-6 to TRBJ1-2; 9 bases fit TRBD1. The CDR3 runs 13 residues. Germline-derived CDR1 and CDR2 are MNHNY and SVGAGI (reference sequence). V lost 7 bases, J lost 7 bases, and 7 bases stayed unmatched. The chain's CDR3 is CASNNRGRGGYTF. CDR3 coding DNA: TGTGCCAGCAATAACAGGGGGCGCGGTGGCTACACCTTC.

The genes are TRBV18 and TRBJ2-1, with 7 bases fitting TRBD2. The CDR3 is 16 residues long. Germline values: CDR1 KGHSH, CDR2 LQKENI. Trimming cost V 3 bases and J 3 bases; bases outside gene matches: 8. CDR3 protein: CASSPRGGVNYNEQFF. CDR3 coding DNA: TGTGCCAGCTCACCCCGGGGAGGGGTTAACTACAATGAGCAGTTCTTC. Full variable domain (remainder filled in from reference TRBV18 and TRBJ2-1): NAGVMQNPRHLVRRRGQEARLRCSPMKGHSHVYWYRQLPEEGLKFMVYLQKENIIDESGMPKERFSAEFPKEGPSILRIQQVVRGDSAAYFCASSPRGGVNYNEQFFGPGTRLTVL.

About this clone: At the DNA level, this CDR3 is encoded by other sequences in the same sample as well. CDR3 DNA: TGTGCCAGCAGCTTCCTATACGAGCAGTACTTC. This translates into CASSFLYEQYF. The rearrangement joins TRBV7-2 to TRBJ2-7; D not certain. With 3 bases removed from V and 4 bases from J, the gap between germline ends came to 4 bases. This CDR3 is 11 amino acids long. Germline V gene lookup returns CDR1 SGHTA and CDR2 FQGNSA.

This clone has just a few counts. The chain has TRBV7-9 and TRBJ1-2; 8 nucleotides agree with TRBD1. Germline V CDR1 and CDR2: SEHNR, FQNEAQ (reference sequence). With 7 bases clipped from V and 4 bases from J, the junction kept 8 bases outside the gene matches. CDR3 size: 14 residues. The DNA of the CDR3 is TGTGCCAGCACCCCCGGGGACAGGACCTATGGCTACACCTTC. Translating gives CASTPGDRTYGYTF.

This sequence joins TRBV7-9 and TRBJ1-1; no definite D call. V was clipped by 1 base and J by 5 bases, with 11 bases between them. This CDR3 has 14 amino acids. Germline CDR1 reads SEHNR; CDR2 reads FQNEAQ (reference sequence). CDR3 in amino acids: CASSLGRESTEAFF. The CDR3 DNA follows: TGTGCCAGCAGCTTAGGTCGGGAATCGACTGAAGCTTTCTTT.

Details on this clone: The junction shows a germline mismatch at one end, possibly a read error. V and J are TRBV27 and TRBJ2-7, with 9 bases identical to TRBD2. Germline V gene lookup returns CDR1 MNHEY and CDR2 SMNVEV (reference sequence). The CDR3 loop spans 13 amino acids. This chain's CDR3 is CASSPDLAGPIHF. DNA for the CDR3: TGTGCCAGCAGTCCCGACCTAGCGGGACCCATCCACTTC.

This clone is a singleton in its sample. This sequence joins TRBV19 and TRBJ2-7, with TRBD2 as a possible D gene (5 bases). The CDR3 covers 15 residues. CDR1 is LNHDA and CDR2 is SQIVND in the germline V gene (reference sequence). V was shortened by 3 bases and J by 3 bases, with 15 bases between the two germline ends. CDR3 amino acids: CASSMVPGSGYEQYF. CDR3 sequence (DNA): TGTGCCAGTAGTATGGTCCCGGGGAGTGGCTACGAGCAGTACTTC. The full variable domain, in which reference TRBV19 and TRBJ2-7 provide the parts outside the CDR3, is DGGITQSPKYLFRKEGQNVTLSCEQNLNHDAMYWYRQDPGQGLRLIYYSQIVNDFQKGDIAEGYSVSREKKESFPLTVTSAQKNPTAFYLCASSMVPGSGYEQYFGPGTRLTVT.

V is TRBV9 and J is TRBJ2-1, with 11 bases fitting TRBD2. Germline lookup yields CDR1 SGDLS and CDR2 YYNGEE. With 1 base clipped from V and 8 bases from J, the junction kept 5 bases outside the gene matches. This CDR3 has 15 amino acids. Here the CDR3 reads CASSVTSGSSHEQFF. The CDR3 DNA reads TGTGCCAGCAGCGTAACTAGCGGGAGTTCGCATGAGCAGTTCTTC.

The J gene is TRBJ2-3, the V gene TRBV6-5; D is possibly TRBD2 (5 bases). Per the germline V gene, CDR1 is MNHEY and CDR2 is SVGAGI. V was cut by 9 bases and J by 6 bases, with 19 bases left in between. CDR3 size: 14 residues. CDR3 coding DNA: TGTGCCAGTCCTAACGGGCGGGCCGGGGATACGCAGTATTTT. Amino acid sequence: CASPNGRAGDTQYF.

The rearrangement uses TRBV5-4 and TRBJ1-1; D unresolved. The ends were cut back, 3 bases at V and 2 bases at J, with 5 bases in the middle. CDR1 and CDR2 from the germline V gene are SGHNT and YYREEE (reference sequence). The CDR3 has 12 amino acids. The DNA of the CDR3 is TGTGCCAGCAGCTCCACTAACACTGAAGCTTTCTTT. The encoded protein is CASSSTNTEAFF.

V is TRBV19 and J is TRBJ2-1, with D uncertain. The V gene's germline CDR1 is LNHDA and CDR2 SQIVND (reference sequence). The CDR3 is 14 residues long. Deletions cut 8 bases from V and 5 bases from J, with 16 bases between. The CDR3 nucleotides are TGTGCCAGTGCGAGGTCTAGGATAAACAATGAGCAGTTCTTC. Translation: CASARSRINNEQFF.

V is TRBV2 and J is TRBJ1-2, with a weak D call TRBD1 (6 bases). Trimming left V 3 bases short and J 8 bases short, with 13 bases between. There are 13 residues in the CDR3. Germline loops: CDR1 SNHLY, CDR2 FYNNEI. For the CDR3, the DNA is TGTGCCAGCAGTGAGGGGCAGGGGTGGGGCTACACCTTC. Its translation: CASSEGQGWGYTF.

This chain uses TRBV4-1 with TRBJ2-6, with D possibly matching TRBD1 (5 bases). The CDR3 sequence is 22 residues long. V dropped 3 bases and J dropped 4 bases, with 31 bases sitting between them. From germline, CDR1 is MGHRA and CDR2 YSYEKL. The CDR3 DNA follows: TGCGCCAGCAGCCATCCAAAGGGGCGACCAGGTACGGACCCCCGGGGGGCCAACGTCCTGACTTTC. It encodes CASSHPKGRPGTDPRGANVLTF.

The chain recombines TRBV19 with TRBJ2-5; tentative D call: TRBD1 (6 bases). The CDR3 covers 14 residues. Germline CDR1 reads LNHDA; CDR2 reads SQIVND (reference sequence). V gave up 6 bases and J gave up 2 bases, with 13 bases separating them. CDR3 residues: CASSPWTDQETQYF. The CDR3 nucleotides read TGTGCCAGTAGCCCCTGGACAGATCAAGAGACCCAGTACTTC. The full variable domain, its missing parts supplied by reference TRBV19 and TRBJ2-5, is DGGITQSPKYLFRKEGQNVTLSCEQNLNHDAMYWYRQDPGQGLRLIYYSQIVNDFQKGDIAEGYSVSREKKESFPLTVTSAQKNPTAFYLCASSPWTDQETQYFGPGTRLLVL.

This clone was found once. The chain carries TRBV5-6 and TRBJ1-3, with unresolved D. CDR3 length equals 14 residues. V dropped 1 base and J dropped 0 bases, with 5 bases sitting between them. CDR1 is SGHDT and CDR2 is YYEEEE in the germline V gene. CDR3 amino acids: CASSLTGSGNTIYF. The CDR3 nucleotides are TGTGCCAGCAGCTTGACGGGCTCTGGAAACACCATATATTTT.